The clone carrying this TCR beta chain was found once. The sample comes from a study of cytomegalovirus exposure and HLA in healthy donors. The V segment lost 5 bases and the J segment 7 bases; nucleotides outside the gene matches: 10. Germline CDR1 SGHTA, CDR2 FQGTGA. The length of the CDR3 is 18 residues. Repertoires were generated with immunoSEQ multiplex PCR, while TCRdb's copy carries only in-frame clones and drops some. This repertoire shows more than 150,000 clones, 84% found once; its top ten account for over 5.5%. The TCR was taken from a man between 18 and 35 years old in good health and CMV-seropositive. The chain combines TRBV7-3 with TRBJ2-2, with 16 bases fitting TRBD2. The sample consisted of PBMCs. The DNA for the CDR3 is TGTGCCAGCAGCCCAATGGGACTAGCGGGAGGGCCAGGCGGGGAGCTGTTTTTT. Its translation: CASSPMGLAGGPGGELFF.